Listed below are T cell receptor beta chains from one sample, sequenced in a study of cytomegalovirus exposure and HLA in healthy donors. The protocol was immunoSEQ multiplex PCR, while the TCRdb copy is restricted to in-frame clones and leaves out a portion. The table includes about 80,000 clones, around 60% detected once. The material sequenced was PBMCs. These receptor sequences come from a male donor in good health and CMV-seropositive. Each CDR3 is given with its conserved first and last residue. Fields, in order: D gene, clone size, V gene, J gene, CDR3 DNA, CDR3 protein. D genes are given only for firm matches. Not all rows give a size; the values are once, few, many and, for expanded clones, a class.

d_gene: TRBD1; abundance: NA; v_gene: TRBV7-2; j_gene: TRBJ1-5; CDR3nt: TGTGCCAGCAGCTTAGTTCGGACAGGGGACCAGCCCCAGCATTTT; CDR3aa: CASSLVRTGDQPQHF
d_gene: NA; abundance: NA; v_gene: TRBV5-4; j_gene: TRBJ2-3; CDR3nt: TGTGCCAGCAGCTTAGGGACTCCGATGGGGGATACGCAGTATTTT; CDR3aa: CASSLGTPMGDTQYF
d_gene: TRBD1; abundance: NA; v_gene: TRBV28; j_gene: TRBJ2-7; CDR3nt: TGTGCCAGCAGTCCCGGGACAGGTACCTACGAGCAGTACTTC; CDR3aa: CASSPGTGTYEQYF
d_gene: TRBD1; abundance: NA; v_gene: TRBV7-6; j_gene: TRBJ1-1; CDR3nt: TGTGCCAGCAGCCTAATGACAGGGCCCAACACTGAAGCTTTCTTT; CDR3aa: CASSLMTGPNTEAFF
d_gene: NA; abundance: many; v_gene: TRBV6-1; j_gene: TRBJ1-4; CDR3nt: TGTGCCAGCAGGACAGCTCACCTTGAAAAACTGTTTTTT; CDR3aa: CASRTAHLEKLFF
d_gene: TRBD2; abundance: NA; v_gene: TRBV7-2; j_gene: TRBJ2-7; CDR3nt: TGTGCCAGCAGCTTGCTAGCGGGAGGGCCCTACGAGCAGTACTTC; CDR3aa: CASSLLAGGPYEQYF
d_gene: NA; abundance: NA; v_gene: TRBV6-1; j_gene: TRBJ2-1; CDR3nt: TGTGTCGGGAGCTCCTACAATGAGCAGTTCTTC; CDR3aa: CVGSSYNEQFF
d_gene: NA; abundance: NA; v_gene: TRBV7-2; j_gene: TRBJ2-3; CDR3nt: TGTGCCAGCAGCTTAGGTCCAAGCACAGATACGCAGTATTTT; CDR3aa: CASSLGPSTDTQYF
d_gene: TRBD1; abundance: once; v_gene: TRBV2; j_gene: TRBJ1-4; CDR3nt: TGTGCCAGCAGGGAGACAGGGATAGGGGAAAAACTGTTTTTT; CDR3aa: CASRETGIGEKLFF
d_gene: NA; abundance: once; v_gene: TRBV5-1; j_gene: TRBJ2-3; CDR3nt: TGCGCCAGCAGCTTGGGGCAGTTATTTTACACAGATACGCAGTATTTT; CDR3aa: CASSLGQLFYTDTQYF
d_gene: NA; abundance: NA; v_gene: TRBV30; j_gene: TRBJ1-3; CDR3nt: TGTGCCTGGAGTGTAAGGAGTTCTGGAAACACCATATATTTT; CDR3aa: CAWSVRSSGNTIYF
d_gene: TRBD1; abundance: once; v_gene: TRBV5-4; j_gene: TRBJ2-7; CDR3nt: TGTGCCAGCAGCTTGTCAGGGACAGCGGCCTACGAGCAGTACTTC; CDR3aa: CASSLSGTAAYEQYF
d_gene: TRBD2; abundance: NA; v_gene: TRBV6-6; j_gene: TRBJ2-5; CDR3nt: TGTGCCAGCAGCCTCGGCGCTAGCGGGGGTGAGACCCAGTACTTC; CDR3aa: CASSLGASGGETQYF
d_gene: NA; abundance: NA; v_gene: TRBV30; j_gene: TRBJ1-1; CDR3nt: TGTGCCTGGAGAAGGGGGACTGAAGCTTTCTTT; CDR3aa: CAWRRGTEAFF
d_gene: TRBD1; abundance: once; v_gene: TRBV27; j_gene: TRBJ2-7; CDR3nt: TGTGCCAGCAGTGACAGGGGGTTCTTAGAGCAGTACTTC; CDR3aa: CASSDRGFLEQYF
d_gene: NA; abundance: once; v_gene: TRBV29-1; j_gene: TRBJ1-1; CDR3nt: TGCAGCGTTTTAGGAGCACAAGCTTTCTTT; CDR3aa: CSVLGAQAFF
d_gene: NA; abundance: NA; v_gene: TRBV28; j_gene: TRBJ2-2; CDR3nt: TGTGCCAGCAGTTTGTACCCAGGGAAGGGCACCGGGGAGCTGTTTTTT; CDR3aa: CASSLYPGKGTGELFF
d_gene: NA; abundance: few; v_gene: TRBV19; j_gene: TRBJ1-2; CDR3nt: TGTGCCAGTAGTATTGGGGAGAGGGTTAACGGCTACACCTTC; CDR3aa: CASSIGERVNGYTF
d_gene: NA; abundance: few; v_gene: TRBV7-9; j_gene: TRBJ2-1; CDR3nt: TGTGCCAGCAGCTTAGATGGGGGCCTAGCCGTCAATGAGCAGTTCTTC; CDR3aa: CASSLDGGLAVNEQFF
d_gene: TRBD1; abundance: NA; v_gene: TRBV2; j_gene: TRBJ1-1; CDR3nt: TGTGCCAGCAGTCTCCGACAGGGGGCAGAAGCTTTCTTT; CDR3aa: CASSLRQGAEAFF
d_gene: NA; abundance: NA; v_gene: TRBV14; j_gene: TRBJ1-2; CDR3nt: TGTGCCAGCAGCCAAGATCGAGGTGGCTACACCTTC; CDR3aa: CASSQDRGGYTF
d_gene: TRBD2; abundance: NA; v_gene: TRBV6-5; j_gene: TRBJ2-1; CDR3nt: TGTGCCAGCAATCGTAAGAGCGGGGGGGCCGGTGGGAAGTTCTTC; CDR3aa: CASNRKSGGAGGKFF
d_gene: NA; abundance: few; v_gene: TRBV5-6; j_gene: TRBJ1-1; CDR3nt: TGTGCCAGCAGCTTGGGAGGGTCCATGGGAGCTTTCTTT; CDR3aa: CASSLGGSMGAFF